These 23 T cell receptor beta chains were all obtained from the same sample, sequenced in a study of OX40 agonist ivuxolimab in advanced cancers. This table comes from immunoSEQ multiplex PCR, and its TCRdb copy is limited to in-frame clones, with some not included. The table has about 16,000 clones, approximately 86% seen once. The input for sequencing was CD4+ or CD8+ T cells sorted from blood, taken in a trial of the OX40 agonist ivuxolimab. These receptors all come from an adult with an advanced solid tumor such as melanoma, head and neck, liver or kidney cancer.

The genes are TRBV4-1 and TRBJ1-2; D possibly corresponds to TRBD1 (5 bases). CDR3 length: 13 amino acids. Germline CDR1 and CDR2: MGHRA and YSYEKL. V was clipped by 0 bases and J by 8 bases, with 10 bases between them. CDR3 in amino acids: CASSQDVGTGYTF. The CDR3 bases are TGCGCCAGCAGCCAAGATGTGGGGACCGGCTACACCTTC.

V usage is TRBV2 and J usage is TRBJ2-1; D ambiguous. In germline, CDR1 is SNHLY, CDR2 FYNNEI. V lost 3 bases, J lost 6 bases, and 9 bases lay in between. CDR3 length: 13 amino acids. This CDR3 reads CASSEEAGNEQFF. The CDR3 DNA follows: TGTGCCAGCAGTGAGGAAGCAGGCAATGAGCAGTTCTTC.

This clone was counted once. J is TRBJ2-2 and V is TRBV11-3, with 7 bases identical to TRBD2. Looked up from germline, CDR1 is SGHNT and CDR2 is YENEEA. This CDR3 spans 13 amino acids. V gave up 5 bases and J gave up 7 bases; unmatched junction bases: 4. The CDR3 loop is CASSPERGGELFF. The CDR3 nucleotides read TGTGCCAGCAGCCCCGAGCGGGGCGGGGAGCTGTTTTTT.

The rearrangement uses TRBV28 and TRBJ1-1; TRBD1 matches at 8 bases. This CDR3 is 14 amino acids long. The germline V gene encodes CDR1 MDHEN and CDR2 SYDVKM. With 6 bases clipped from V and 4 bases from J, the junction kept 7 bases outside the gene matches. The CDR3 nucleotides are TGTGCCAGCAGCCGACAGGGGCTCGGCACTGAAGCTTTCTTT. Translating it yields CASSRQGLGTEAFF.

The rearrangement joins TRBV13 to TRBJ2-5, with a tentative D call TRBD2 (7 bases). There are 13 residues in the CDR3. Trimming stripped 5 bases from V and 4 bases from J, with 11 bases between. The V gene's germline CDR1 is PRHDT and CDR2 FYEKMQ (reference sequence). For the CDR3, the DNA is TGTGCCAGCAGCCCACGGGGGGCAGAGACCCAGTACTTC. It is translated as CASSPRGAETQYF.

The chain joins TRBV28 to TRBJ1-1; TRBD1 is a possible D gene (6 bases). The ends were cut back, 5 bases at V and 9 bases at J, with 13 bases in the middle. There are 12 residues in the CDR3. Germline V CDR1 and CDR2: MDHEN, SYDVKM. The CDR3 here is CASSQQGPQAFF. The CDR3 nucleotides are TGTGCCAGCAGTCAACAGGGACCCCAAGCTTTCTTT.

The chain is built from TRBV7-2 and TRBJ2-7; TRBD1 matches 7 bases. The V gene end was trimmed by 3 bases and the J gene end by 6 bases; junction bases not matched to a gene: 5. This CDR3 spans 13 amino acids. Germline CDR1 and CDR2: SGHTA and FQGNSA. The CDR3, as DNA: TGTGCCAGCAGCTTTACAGGGGCTGGCGAGCAGTACTTC. It yields the protein CASSFTGAGEQYF. Full variable domain (outside the CDR3, taken from reference TRBV7-2 and TRBJ2-7): GAGVSQSPSNKVTEKGKDVELRCDPISGHTALYWYRQSLGQGLEFLIYFQGNSAPDKSGLPSDRFSAERTGGSVSTLTIQRTQQEDSAVYLCASSFTGAGEQYFGPGTRLTVT.

The J gene is TRBJ2-2, the V gene TRBV7-6; D unclear. V was trimmed by 5 bases and J by 3 bases, leaving 4 bases between them. Germline V gene data show CDR1 as SGHVS and CDR2 as FNYEAQ. This CDR3 is 12 amino acids long. CDR3 loop: CASSRDTGELFF. The CDR3 region has the DNA TGTGCCAGCAGCAGGGACACCGGGGAGCTGTTTTTT.

The V call is TRBV18, the J call TRBJ2-5; 8 bases line up with TRBD2. The germline gives CDR1 KGHSH, CDR2 LQKENI. The V segment lost 3 bases and the J segment 2 bases; nucleotides outside the gene matches: 8. This CDR3 is 16 amino acids long. The CDR3 sequence: CASSPRTSWGQETQYF. The CDR3, as DNA: TGTGCCAGCTCACCTCGGACTAGCTGGGGACAAGAGACCCAGTACTTC.

The V gene is TRBV28, the J gene TRBJ2-2; 8 bases are shared with TRBD2. The CDR3 has 15 residues. CDR1 and CDR2 from the germline V gene are MDHEN and SYDVKM. Trimming took 11 bases from V and 2 from J; bases not matched to a gene: 10. CDR3: CAVKSGGGNTGELFF. As DNA, the CDR3 is TGTGCCGTCAAAAGCGGGGGAGGTAACACCGGGGAGCTGTTTTTT. Looking up the rest from reference TRBV28 and TRBJ2-2 gives the full variable domain: DVKVTQSSRYLVKRTGEKVFLECVQDMDHENMFWYRQDPGLGLRLIYFSYDVKMKEKGDIPEGYSVSREKKERFSLILESASTNQTSMYLCAVKSGGGNTGELFFGEGSRLTVL.

This chain uses TRBV7-9 with TRBJ1-2, with D perhaps matching TRBD1 (6 bases). V lost 1 base to trimming and J lost 0 bases, with 15 bases between them. The CDR3 runs to 17 residues. Germline CDR1 and CDR2: SEHNR and FQNEAQ (reference sequence). CDR3 nucleotide sequence: TGTGCCAGCAGCTTAGTAACAGGGACCATAGCTAACTATGGCTACACCTTC. It is translated as CASSLVTGTIANYGYTF.

This clone was recorded once. The V and J genes are TRBV7-6 and TRBJ1-4; D is unclear. The V end was cut by 3 bases, the J end by 5 bases, with 7 bases between. CDR1 is SGHVS and CDR2 is FNYEAQ in the germline V gene. CDR3 length: 13 residues. The CDR3 here is CASSFSENEKLFF. CDR3 sequence (DNA): TGTGCCAGCAGCTTCTCGGAGAATGAAAAACTGTTTTTT.

The gene calls are TRBV28 and TRBJ2-1, with 7 bases that match TRBD2. J lost 8 bases, V lost 2 bases, and 6 bases had no gene match. Germline assignment: CDR1 MDHEN and CDR2 SYDVKM. The CDR3 covers 14 residues. Here the CDR3 DNA reads TGTGCCAGCAGTTTAGCGGGAGCGTTGGATGAGCAGTTCTTC. It is translated as CASSLAGALDEQFF.

The chain uses TRBV10-1 and TRBJ2-3; D is uncertain. This CDR3 has 13 residues. The V end was cut by 8 bases, the J end by 3 bases, with 12 bases between. Germline CDR1 is WNHNN and CDR2 is SYGVQD (reference sequence). The CDR3 sequence is CASGPHATDTQYF. As DNA, the CDR3 is TGCGCCAGCGGCCCCCACGCAACAGATACGCAGTATTTT.

This rearrangement joins TRBV5-4 to TRBJ2-2; TRBD2 agrees at 14 bases. The junction had 7 bases not matched to a gene; V was cut back by 4 bases and J by 2 bases. There are 18 residues in the CDR3. Germline V lookup: CDR1 SGHNT, CDR2 YYREEE (reference sequence). DNA of the CDR3: TGTGCCAGCAGCCGGGGACTAGCGGGAGATACAAACACCGGGGAGCTGTTTTTT. Translating it yields CASSRGLAGDTNTGELFF.

This clone is judged large. The chain has TRBV28 and TRBJ2-2, with D perhaps matching TRBD1 (5 bases). The germline V gene has CDR1 MDHEN and CDR2 SYDVKM. CDR3 length: 15 amino acids. The V and J ends lost 1 base and 1 base respectively, with 7 bases between them. CDR3 sequence reads: CASSLYRWNTGELFF. The CDR3 DNA follows: TGTGCCAGCAGTTTATACAGGTGGAACACCGGGGAGCTGTTTTTT.

V is TRBV7-9 and J is TRBJ1-2; tentative D call: TRBD1 (5 bases). Germline loops: CDR1 SEHNR, CDR2 FQNEAQ (reference sequence). This CDR3 comprises 15 residues. The ends were cut back, 0 bases at V and 4 bases at J, with 12 bases in the middle. The CDR3 DNA reads TGTGCCAGCAGCTTAGCTCCAGGGTCTCGCTATGGCTACACCTTC. It is translated as CASSLAPGSRYGYTF.

CDR3 sequence: CASSIPGLAGGGVTDTQYF. CDR3 DNA sequence: TGTGCCAGCAGTATTCCGGGACTAGCGGGAGGCGGTGTAACAGATACGCAGTATTTT. The J gene is TRBJ2-3, the V gene TRBV28, with 15 bases lining up with TRBD2. V shed 5 bases, J shed 3 bases, and the junction held 12 bases outside the gene matches. CDR1 and CDR2 from the germline V gene are MDHEN and SYDVKM. The CDR3 runs to 19 residues.

There are a few counts of this clone. The genes are TRBV7-2 and TRBJ2-7; 9 positions agree with TRBD2. Germline V CDR1 and CDR2: SGHTA, FQGNSA. After removal of 8 bases from V and 6 bases from J, the junction contained 8 bases not matched to a gene. CDR3 size: 13 residues. CDR3 in DNA: TGTGCCAGCGGCCGCAAGACTAGCGGCGAGCAGTACTTC. This codes for CASGRKTSGEQYF.

The V call is TRBV4-1, the J call TRBJ1-6; 9 nucleotides line up with TRBD1. Losses at the gene ends were 4 bases for V and 9 bases for J; bases not matched to a gene: 7. The CDR3 covers 15 residues. CDR1 MGHRA and CDR2 YSYEKL come from the germline V gene. CDR3 coding DNA: TGCGCCAGCAGCCCGGACAGGGGCAGTAGTTCACCCCTCCACTTT. Amino acid sequence: CASSPDRGSSSPLHF.

This clone came up a few times. The V gene is TRBV6-5, the J gene TRBJ2-1, with D hard to call. Germline CDR1 reads MNHEY; CDR2 reads SVGAGI. The CDR3 is 16 residues long. Trimming pared 4 bases from V and 6 bases from J, leaving 19 bases between. CDR3 protein: CASSLKLASWVNEQFF. CDR3 coding DNA: TGTGCCAGCAGTTTGAAACTTGCCTCTTGGGTCAATGAGCAGTTCTTC.

The chain employs TRBV7-9 and TRBJ2-2; 10 nucleotides match TRBD2. After removal of 3 bases from V and 5 bases from J, the junction contained 3 bases not matched to a gene. There are 15 residues in the CDR3. The germline V gene encodes CDR1 SEHNR and CDR2 FQNEAQ (reference sequence). In nucleotides, the CDR3 is TGTGCCAGCAGCTTGATAGCGGGAGGAACCGGGGAGCTGTTTTTT. Protein product: CASSLIAGGTGELFF.

This clone has a handful of counts. The chain carries TRBV5-1 and TRBJ2-3; D call uncertain. The CDR3 runs 15 residues. With 1 base removed from V and 2 bases from J, the gap between germline ends came to 11 bases. In germline, CDR1 is SGHRS, CDR2 YFSETQ. The CDR3 loop is CASSLSLDTTDTQYF. In DNA, the CDR3 is TGCGCCAGCAGCTTGTCTCTAGATACCACAGATACGCAGTATTTT.